This TCR beta chain is drawn from a study of cytomegalovirus exposure and HLA in healthy donors. The PCR ran on 60 Vbeta and 13 Jbeta primers. Sequencing was performed with immunoSEQ multiplex PCR; in TCRdb, only in-frame clones are kept and a portion is missing. The sample consists of roughly 120,000 clones, about 70% of them appearing once. This sequence originates from a woman between 40 and 55 years old in good health and CMV-seronegative. The sequencing input was PBMCs.

The CDR3 is CASSPPGGTVGNTIYF. As DNA, the CDR3 is TGTGCCAGTAGTCCTCCGGGAGGGACCGTTGGAAACACCATATATTTT. The chain couples TRBV19 to TRBJ1-3; possibly TRBD1 for D (5 bases). The V gene's germline CDR1 is LNHDA and CDR2 SQIVND (reference sequence). This CDR3 has 16 amino acids. V lost 5 bases and J 3 bases, leaving 17 bases between the germline ends.